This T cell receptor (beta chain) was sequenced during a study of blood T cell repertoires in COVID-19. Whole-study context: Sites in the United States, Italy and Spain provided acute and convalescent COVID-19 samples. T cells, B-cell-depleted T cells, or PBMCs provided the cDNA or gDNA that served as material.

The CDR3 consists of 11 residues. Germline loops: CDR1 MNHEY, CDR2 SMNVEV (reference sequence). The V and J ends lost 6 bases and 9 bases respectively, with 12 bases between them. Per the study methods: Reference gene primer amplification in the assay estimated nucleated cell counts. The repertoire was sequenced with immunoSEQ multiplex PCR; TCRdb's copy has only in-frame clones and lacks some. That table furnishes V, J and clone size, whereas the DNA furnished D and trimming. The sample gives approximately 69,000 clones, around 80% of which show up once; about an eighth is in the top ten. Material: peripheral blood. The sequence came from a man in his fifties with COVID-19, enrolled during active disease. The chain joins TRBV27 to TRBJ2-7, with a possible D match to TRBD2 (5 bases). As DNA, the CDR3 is TGTGCCAGCAGATCGGAGGTGATGCAGTACTTC. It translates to CASRSEVMQYF.